The T cell receptor beta chain described here comes from a study of control samples from healthy donors and cancer patients. Sequencing used immunoSEQ multiplex PCR; TCRdb keeps in-frame clones, though not all of them. The data hold about 160,000 clones, with around 94% observed a single time. The source of this sequence is a man between 60 and 75 years old with colorectal cancer. The sample consisted of PBMCs.

The CDR3 nucleotides read TGTGCCAGCAGTTGGACAGGGGCGAGTCGCGAGCAGTACTTC. Translation gives CASSWTGASREQYF. The chain links TRBV6-2 or TRBV6-3 to TRBJ2-7, with TRBD1 matching over 9 bases. J gave up 6 bases and V 4 bases, and 7 bases lay outside the gene matches. Looked up from germline, CDR1 is MNHEY and CDR2 is SVGEGT. The CDR3 runs 14 residues.